This TCR beta chain was sequenced for a study of T cells after yellow fever vaccination. Germline loops: CDR1 DFQATT, CDR2 SNEGSKA (reference sequence). This CDR3 comprises 14 residues. V shed 5 bases and J 3 bases; nucleotides not matched to a gene: 6. MiXCR, applied by TCRdb to the 5' RACE reads, yields one record per CDR3 protein. The data hold nearly 300,000 distinct CDR3 sequences, with approximately 10% observed a single time. This clonotype was found many times. This sequence was found in a man younger than 35 who received the YFV17D yellow fever vaccine. This specimen was CD4+ T cells sorted from PBMCs, taken 5 days after the yellow fever booster vaccination. The gene calls are TRBV20-1 and TRBJ2-4; 8 bases are a match to TRBD2. CDR3 sequence reads: CSARPGGGKNIQYF. CDR3 DNA: TGCAGTGCTCGCCCGGGAGGGGGCAAAAACATTCAGTACTTC.